This TCR beta chain is drawn from a study of cytomegalovirus exposure and HLA in healthy donors. Deletions cut 0 bases from V and 3 bases from J, with 9 bases between. Germline lookup yields CDR1 MGHRA and CDR2 YSYEKL. The CDR3 contains 14 residues. A remark on this clone: The antigen remains undetermined.

Libraries were prepared by immunoSEQ multiplex PCR; TCRdb keeps only in-frame clonotypes and omits some of them. The sample lists 100,000 to 150,000 clones, 70% to 90% occurring once. Findings and caveats of the study: A subsequent analysis found that TCR clusters from the first cohort also tended to co-occur in the 120 or so validation repertoires, with about 94% of cluster scores above 0. Some TCR beta chains (more than 150 of them) were listed as cytomegalovirus-associated. Rare sequences made up most TCRs, while some public TCRs were found in many donors.

This clonotype was obtained from a man between 18 and 35 years old in good health and CMV-seropositive. The specimen sequenced was PBMCs. V is TRBV4-1 and J is TRBJ2-7; D not resolved. The CDR3 here is CASSQEPGYYEQYF. DNA of the CDR3: TGCGCCAGCAGCCAAGAACCAGGTTACTACGAGCAGTACTTC.